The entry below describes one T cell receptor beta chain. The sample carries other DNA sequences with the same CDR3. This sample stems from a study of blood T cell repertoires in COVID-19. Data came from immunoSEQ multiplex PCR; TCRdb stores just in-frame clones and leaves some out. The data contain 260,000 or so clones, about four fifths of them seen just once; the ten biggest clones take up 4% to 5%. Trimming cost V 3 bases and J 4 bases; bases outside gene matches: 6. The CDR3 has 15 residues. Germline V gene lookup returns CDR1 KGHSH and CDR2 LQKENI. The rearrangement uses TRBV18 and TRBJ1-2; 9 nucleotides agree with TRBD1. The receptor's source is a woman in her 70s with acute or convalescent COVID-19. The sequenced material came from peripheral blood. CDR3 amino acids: CASSPPGQGGYGYTF. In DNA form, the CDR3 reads TGTGCCAGCTCACCCCCGGGACAGGGAGGCTATGGCTACACCTTC.